The 22 T cell receptor beta chains listed next were all sequenced from one sample in a study of cytomegalovirus exposure and HLA in healthy donors. Using immunoSEQ multiplex PCR, the repertoire was profiled, and TCRdb retains in-frame clones only, with some absent. Of fewer than 85,000 clones listed, around 96% are singletons. The source material was PBMCs. All receptors derive from a woman aged 18-29 years in good health and CMV-seronegative.

This chain links TRBV9 with TRBJ2-1; TRBD2 aligns across 8 bases. V lost 3 bases to trimming and J lost 7 bases; unmatched junction nucleotides: 6. There are 14 residues in the CDR3. CDR1 is SGDLS and CDR2 is YYNGEE in the germline V gene. The CDR3: CASSESGRRNEQFF. For the CDR3, the DNA is TGTGCCAGCAGCGAGAGCGGGAGAAGGAATGAGCAGTTCTTC. Full variable domain (missing parts from reference TRBV9 and TRBJ2-1): DSGVTQTPKHLITATGQRVTLRCSPRSGDLSVYWYQQSLDQGLQFLIQYYNGEERAKGNILERFSAQQFPDLHSELNLSSLELGDSALYFCASSESGRRNEQFFGPGTRLTVL.

The chain links TRBV7-9 to TRBJ2-7; tentatively, D is TRBD1 (6 bases). Germline V lookup: CDR1 SEHNR, CDR2 FQNEAQ (reference sequence). Between the trimmed V and J ends, which lost 5 bases and 3 bases, there was a span of 11 bases. The CDR3 is made up of 13 amino acids. CDR3: CASSEGGYYEQYF. The CDR3 DNA sequence: TGTGCCAGCAGCGAAGGGGGATACTACGAGCAGTACTTC.

V is TRBV5-4 and J is TRBJ1-1; TRBD1 aligns across 7 bases. The CDR3 is 15 amino acids. The trim removed 10 bases at V and 1 base at J, leaving 13 bases unmatched. Germline CDR1 SGHNT, CDR2 YYREEE (reference sequence). In DNA form, the CDR3 reads TGTGCCGCAAGACAGGGAACCTCGGAGAACACTGAAGCTTTCTTT. Translation gives CAARQGTSENTEAFF. The full variable domain, rest sourced from reference TRBV5-4 and TRBJ1-1, is ETGVTQSPTHLIKTRGQQVTLRCSSQSGHNTVSWYQQALGQGPQFIFQYYREEENGRGNFPPRFSGLQFPNYSSELNVNALELDDSALYLCAARQGTSENTEAFFGQGTRLTVV.

The chain is built from TRBV5-4 and TRBJ2-7, with unresolved D. In germline, CDR1 is SGHNT, CDR2 YYREEE (reference sequence). The CDR3 runs 14 residues. Deletions cut 0 bases from V and 0 bases from J, with 7 bases between. The CDR3: CASSLGLHSYEQYF. CDR3 bases: TGTGCCAGCAGCTTGGGACTCCACTCCTACGAGCAGTACTTC.

The chain uses TRBV7-9 and TRBJ2-7; D might be TRBD1 (6 bases). V was cut by 5 bases and J by 2 bases, with 16 bases left in between. Germline V gene data show CDR1 as SEHNR and CDR2 as FQNEAQ (reference sequence). The CDR3 has 15 residues. The CDR3 protein is CASSTTQGTTYEQYF. The DNA of the CDR3 is TGTGCCAGCAGCACAACGCAGGGGACAACCTACGAGCAGTACTTC.

The chain has TRBV11-2 and TRBJ1-6; TRBD1 matches 8 bases. Germline V CDR1 and CDR2: SGHAT, FQNNGV. The V gene end was trimmed by 4 bases and the J gene end by 10 bases; junction bases not matched to a gene: 18. CDR3 length: 18 residues. CDR3 sequence (DNA): TGTGCCAGCAGCTCATTGACAGGGGCTCGGACATCGGGATCACCCCTCCACTTT. Protein sequence: CASSSLTGARTSGSPLHF.

V and J are TRBV19 and TRBJ2-7; maybe TRBD2 (5 bases). This CDR3 contains 14 residues. The V gene's germline CDR1 is LNHDA and CDR2 SQIVND (reference sequence). V gave up 1 base and J gave up 4 bases, with 11 bases separating them. CDR3 bases: TGTGCCAGTAGTATAGGGGGAGATTCATACGAGCAGTACTTC. This translates into CASSIGGDSYEQYF.

The genes are TRBV7-2 and TRBJ2-5, with D uncertain. Trimming shortened V by 1 base and J by 2 bases, and 8 bases separated the two germline ends. Germline V gene sequence: CDR1 SGHTA, CDR2 FQGNSA. This CDR3 is 14 amino acids long. In DNA form, the CDR3 reads TGTGCCAGCAGCTTAGATTTCCGGCAAGAGACCCAGTACTTC. Translating gives CASSLDFRQETQYF.

The rearrangement joins TRBV19 to TRBJ1-2, with 11 bases that match TRBD1. This CDR3 has 15 amino acids. Per germline, CDR1 LNHDA and CDR2 SQIVND (reference sequence). J gave up 3 bases and V 7 bases, and 7 bases lay outside the gene matches. CDR3: CASTRTGGLDYGYTF. CDR3 DNA: TGTGCCAGTACTCGGACAGGGGGCTTGGACTATGGCTACACCTTC.

The chain couples TRBV2 to TRBJ2-2; 7 bases map to TRBD2. The V segment lost 2 bases and the J segment 2 bases; nucleotides outside the gene matches: 14. The CDR3 extends over 19 amino acids. Germline V lookup: CDR1 SNHLY, CDR2 FYNNEI. DNA for the CDR3: TGTGCCAGCAGTGAACTTATACGGGGCGGGAGACCTAACACCGGGGAGCTGTTTTTT. Translation gives CASSELIRGGRPNTGELFF.

The chain is built from TRBV9 and TRBJ2-1; 9 bases map to TRBD2. J was trimmed by 2 bases and V by 2 bases; bases with no gene match: 8. Germline values: CDR1 SGDLS, CDR2 YYNGEE. The CDR3 length is 17 residues. CDR3 loop: CASSVTSGRRAYNEQFF. CDR3 nucleotides: TGTGCCAGCAGCGTGACCAGCGGGAGGAGAGCCTACAATGAGCAGTTCTTC.

This chain connects TRBV1 to TRBJ2-7; the table's D call, TRBD1, was not checked against the DNA. TRBV1 is flagged as a pseudogene. This CDR3 has 15 residues. The CDR3 sequence: CTSSQVPGQASEQYF. CDR3 DNA sequence: TGCACCAGCAGCCAGGTACCGGGACAGGCGTCCGAGCAGTACTTC.

CDR3 coding DNA: TGTGCCAGCAGCCCGCTCAGGGGGACTAGCGGGAGCCAGGAGGATACGCAGTATTTT. Translation gives CASSPLRGTSGSQEDTQYF. The rearrangement links TRBV7-2 to TRBJ2-3, with 14 bases matching TRBD2. Trimming at V came to 5 bases and at J to 6 bases, leaving 16 bases not matched to a gene. Germline CDR1 SGHTA, CDR2 FQGNSA. The CDR3 totals 19 residues.

This CDR3 reads CASSRPLEDEQYF. DNA for the CDR3: TGTGCCAGCAGCCGCCCCCTAGAGGACGAGCAGTACTTC. V gene TRBV28 combines with J gene TRBJ2-7; D is uncertain. The CDR3 has 13 amino acids. Germline V gene data show CDR1 as MDHEN and CDR2 as SYDVKM. V was trimmed by 6 bases and J by 5 bases, leaving 14 bases between them. Using reference TRBV28 and TRBJ2-7 for the parts outside the CDR3, the full variable domain is DVKVTQSSRYLVKRTGEKVFLECVQDMDHENMFWYRQDPGLGLRLIYFSYDVKMKEKGDIPEGYSVSREKKERFSLILESASTNQTSMYLCASSRPLEDEQYFGPGTRLTVT.

V gene TRBV27 combines with J gene TRBJ2-1; TRBD1 matches 7 bases. CDR1 is MNHEY and CDR2 is SMNVEV in the germline V gene (reference sequence). Losses at the gene ends were 9 bases for V and 4 bases for J; bases not matched to a gene: 9. CDR3 size: 14 residues. The CDR3 loop is CARTPGTVYNEQFF. DNA of the CDR3: TGTGCCAGAACCCCCGGGACAGTTTACAATGAGCAGTTCTTC.

CDR3 residues: CASRLTGDRLQTQYF. The CDR3 nucleotides read TGTGCCAGCAGACTTACGGGGGACAGGTTGCAGACCCAGTACTTC. The V and J genes are TRBV7-2 and TRBJ2-5; 8 bases match TRBD1. The CDR3 contains 15 residues. Looked up from germline, CDR1 is SGHTA and CDR2 is FQGNSA. Losses at the gene ends were 6 bases for V and 6 bases for J; bases not matched to a gene: 12.

The chain recombines TRBV6-5 with TRBJ1-4; TRBD1 matches at 9 bases. Trimming cost V 8 bases and J 6 bases; bases outside gene matches: 7. This CDR3 contains 14 residues. Germline V lookup: CDR1 MNHEY, CDR2 SVGAGI. This CDR3 is CASRSGQGHEKLFF. CDR3 bases: TGTGCCAGCCGATCGGGACAGGGTCATGAAAAACTGTTTTTT.

The V and J genes are TRBV7-9 and TRBJ1-1, with 12 bases lining up with TRBD1. The V and J ends lost 4 bases and 3 bases, in that order; junction bases with no gene match: 12. The CDR3 length is 18 residues. CDR1 SEHNR and CDR2 FQNEAQ come from the germline V gene (reference sequence). CDR3 region: CASSSPGTGGGRDTEAFF. CDR3 bases: TGTGCCAGCAGCTCACCCGGGACAGGGGGCGGGCGGGACACTGAAGCTTTCTTT.

J is TRBJ2-1 and V is TRBV25-1, with D perhaps TRBD2 (6 bases). CDR3 length: 17 amino acids. V was clipped by 10 bases and J by 8 bases, with 30 bases between them. Per germline, CDR1 MGHDK and CDR2 SYGVNS. The CDR3 DNA reads TGTGCCAACAAACCCCCAAATAAAGGGACCAGCGGGCATGAGCAGTTCTTC. Protein product: CANKPPNKGTSGHEQFF.

J is TRBJ2-1 and V is TRBV27, with no clear D. The germline V gene has CDR1 MNHEY and CDR2 SMNVEV (reference sequence). CDR3 length equals 14 residues. V lost 0 bases, J lost 2 bases, and 5 bases lay in between. CDR3 DNA: TGTGCCAGCAGTTTATCTGGCACCTACAATGAGCAGTTCTTC. Protein sequence: CASSLSGTYNEQFF.

V gene TRBV11-2 combines with J gene TRBJ2-3; 14 bases align to TRBD2. Germline V gene lookup returns CDR1 SGHAT and CDR2 FQNNGV. Trimming took 6 bases from V and 3 from J; bases not matched to a gene: 5. This CDR3 contains 16 residues. DNA for the CDR3: TGTGCCAGCAGAGAGACTAGCGGGAGGGCGACAGATACGCAGTATTTT. This gives the protein CASRETSGRATDTQYF.

The gene calls are TRBV15 and TRBJ2-3; D is unresolved. With 3 bases removed from V and 2 bases from J, the gap between germline ends came to 6 bases. CDR3 length: 13 amino acids. Germline V lookup: CDR1 LNHNV, CDR2 YYDKDF (reference sequence). In nucleotides, the CDR3 is TGTGCCACCAGCAGGCGACTCACAGATACGCAGTATTTT. Translated: CATSRRLTDTQYF.